This T cell receptor beta chain was documented in a study of cytomegalovirus exposure and HLA in healthy donors (dated by TCRdb to 2016 to 2017). Regarding the study in general: An earlier analysis of approximately 600 of the donors reported 250 to 300 Gb of sequence data and some 120 million unique TCR beta sequences from some 180 million T cells. An earlier analysis of fewer than 750 of the donors used high-throughput TCR beta sequencing to judge whether each TCR beta V gene segment behaved as functional or pseudogenic. HLA typing covered class I and class II loci at four-digit resolution. Typing coverage differed by locus: A, B, C, DRB1 and DQB1 were typed in about 620-640 donors, DQA1 in approximately 520, DPA1 in around 580, and DPB1 in just under 490. On average, about 200,000 unique TCR beta nucleotide sequences were sequenced per donor among roughly 430 genotyped donors of the cohort, with roughly 20% of those sequences being non-productive. Donor age, sex, ethnicity and CMV serostatus were collected together with the repertoire data. To predict cytomegalovirus infection status, the study combined high-throughput TCR immunosequencing, statistical association of individual TCRs with disease status, and machine learning. The study used immunosequencing to profile the T cell repertoires of about 670 subjects and linked those repertoires to cytomegalovirus serostatus. A later analysis re-analyzed previously published TCR beta repertoires from approximately 700 donors and added high-resolution HLA genotyping to study TCR occurrence patterns. All discovery cohort repertoires had been generated on a single sequencing platform. Besides the first cohort of 550 to 750 subjects, a separate validation cohort made up of some 110 different subjects was used. About 330 gigabases of sequencing data and around 85 million unique TCR sequences made up an early release that covered several hundred HLA-typed donors. Roughly five DR-DQ haplotypes were handled as single units for association and clustering, since linkage in the cohort was strong. In the later analysis, no new phenotypic data were used to find candidate immune exposures; instead, reliance was placed on TCR beta sequences and their occurrence across donors. Of the approximately 400 genotyped donors, 70% to 90% were placed in the genetic ancestry cluster associated with self-reported Caucasian donors. The study aimed to test whether cataloging public T cell receptors could reveal signatures of past pathogen exposure. A later genetic analysis used genome-wide SNP genotypes for about 65% of the roughly 670 donors, treating that subset as a discovery cohort.

The cohort comprised some 680 healthy bone marrow donors. All cohort members were sampled while nominally healthy, although unrecorded immune exposures were likely present. The donor tested CMV seropositive and was one of the 289 seropositive cohort members. A peripheral blood sample was provided by each donor, and peripheral blood mononuclear cells were used for TCR beta sequencing. The Qiagen DNeasy Blood Extraction Kit was used to extract genomic DNA from the blood cell samples. The CDR3 starts with the cysteine, ends with the phenylalanine, and has 15 residues. Of all the DNA, just the CDR3 is kept, 45 bases in frame from base 1. Based on the germline V gene, the CDR1 and CDR2 sequences are SGHTS and YDEGEE. Germline trimming: 0 bases from V, 8 bases from J; junction bases outside gene matches: 10. Library prep was done by the immunoSEQ multiplex PCR assay. For the multiplex PCR, a mixture combining 60 forward primers for TCR Vbeta segments and 13 reverse primers for TCR Jbeta segments was used. Amplification of the CDR3 region of rearranged TCR beta genes was performed with a multiplex PCR assay on genomic DNA. The amplified TCR beta libraries were sequenced on the Illumina HiSeq System as 87-base-pair reads. The authors processed their data as follows. In a later analysis, some 80 million unique TCR beta chains were counted across the approximately 670 repertoires, and around 10 million of these chains were shared by at least two donors. Raw reads were error-corrected and collapsed into unique sequences by a nearest-neighbor algorithm in which closely related sequences were merged to remove PCR and sequencing errors. To assign V, D and J gene segments, CDR3 sequences were aligned to IMGT reference sequences. Each retained sequence needed at least a six-nucleotide match to both a V gene segment and a J gene segment. A rearrangement counted as productive if the CDR3 had no stop codons and remained in frame with V and J, and every other rearrangement counted as non-productive. Following IMGT convention, CDR3 was defined as the stretch from the second conserved V-encoded cysteine to the conserved J-encoded phenylalanine. Sequences without an unambiguous match to a single V gene segment were excluded from the earlier analysis of several hundred of the donors. An earlier analysis of approximately 590 of the donors classified V segments as functional when productive rearrangements were above 56.7% and as segregating when the standard deviation between donors was above 5%. A statistical classification framework was built for diagnosing cytomegalovirus status from the catalog of TCR beta chain sequences. A later analysis assigned V and J genes by comparing TCR nucleotide sequences with IMGT/GENE-DB human TR gene sequences. Using the TCRdist pipeline, a later analysis assigned CDR3 sequences along with most-parsimonious VDJ recombination scenarios. In a later analysis, every TCR beta chain was defined by the combination of its CDR3 amino acid sequence and its V-gene family, and reads without a unique V-gene family were dropped. In a later analysis, fewer than 600 highly shared, low-generation-probability nucleotide sequences were removed to address suspected cross-contamination and a sequencing artifact. For each public chain, a later analysis derived a clonal expansion index from normalized ranks of inferred template counts within each repertoire. In a later analysis, generation probabilities were computed using a VDJ recombination model fitted to out-of-frame rearrangements, and the results were checked against IGoR. In a later analysis, hypergeometric tests were used to score TCR-TCR, TCR-HLA and TCR-CMV co-occurrence, with a repertoire-size bias correction applied to TCR pairs. A later analysis estimated false discovery rates by permuting HLA or CMV assignments 20 times. In a later analysis, co-occurring TCRs were grouped using DBSCAN, with TCRdist sequence similarity added in when clustering inside HLA-allele-positive subsets. For co-occurrence clustering, repertoires with fewer than 30,000 or more than 120,000 public chains were excluded, along with about five repertoires with anomalous nucleotide sharing. The table was pulled from immuneACCESS by TCRdb, which kept in-frame rearrangements only. Such tables lose some clones; where checked, under half of the loss comes from unresolved V genes, and the rest has no known cause. The D gene and trimming were derived from the DNA, and the V and J assignments and clone size from that table. This sample lists roughly 120,000 clones; roughly 82% were detected once. The ten largest clones add up to 5.8% of the sample.

The paper as a whole reports these results and caveats: Some IMGT-functional V segments, including TRBV6-2 and TRBV6-3, could not be told apart with the 87-base-pair reads, so those segments were excluded. Only TCR beta chains were sequenced in this cohort, and the absence of alpha or paired-chain data limited detectable features. A cluster of highly shared sequence variants was judged likely to represent a technical artifact of the sequencing pipeline. A further reported finding was that TCR beta sequences accurately predicted the HLA-A and HLA-B alleles for most subjects in the first cohort. Correlated functional status among segregating V segments might be attributable to linkage disequilibrium, but an unknown experimental factor could not be ruled out. When HLA alleles, especially DR and DQ, strongly co-occurred, TCR associations were difficult to assign to individual alleles. A later analysis found that HLA-associated TCR beta chains were more clonally expanded and had lower generation probabilities than equally common non-associated chains. According to a later analysis, TCR association rates differed among HLA loci, with DRB1 alleles showing the most associated TCRs and HLA-C alleles showing the fewest. A few of the identified cytomegalovirus-associated TCR beta chains were confirmed in vitro to be specific for cytomegalovirus antigens. Most TCR sequences were observed very rarely across donors, whereas some public TCRs were present in many individuals. A total of fewer than 200 TCR beta chains were listed by the study as associated with cytomegalovirus. Most CMV-associated TCR beta chains appeared to be HLA-restricted in a later analysis, and the HLA associations seemed to be driven largely by CMV exposure. In a later analysis, about 17,000 TCR beta sequences were associated with specific HLA alleles at a false discovery rate of 0.05. The earlier analysis of some 540 of the donors excluded around 17 rarely observed V segments, including chromosome 9 orphons, because counts were too low. According to a later genetic analysis, donors in an Asian-associated ancestry cluster had fewer N-insertions in productive TCRs than the approximately 630-donor mean. Because some donors lacked HLA typing at each locus, the association tests relied only on the typed subset. In both the original and validation cohorts, the classifier was reported to diagnose cytomegalovirus status with high specificity and sensitivity. An association between a missense DCLRE1C variant and V-gene and J-gene trimming of TCR beta chains was found in a later genetic analysis and replicated in an independent cohort. The only immune exposure information available for the cohort was CMV serostatus. In an earlier analysis of 450 to 750 of the donors, most TCR beta V segments appeared in productive rearrangements about 90% or about 30% of the time, broadly matching IMGT annotations. Presence/absence analyses assumed roughly uniform sequencing depth across donors, an assumption that may not hold. According to the authors, the approach could potentially be generalized to other disease states and immunological phenotypes. In a later analysis, several top co-occurrence clusters were reported to appear linked to parvovirus B19, influenza, CMV and Epstein-Barr virus.

This clone was counted between two and nine times. Its antigen remains unidentified. Base qualities are not provided; no much larger clone lies one nucleotide away. The V gene is TRBV5-8 and the J gene is TRBJ1-2; a stretch of 7 junction bases matches TRBD1. The clonotype comes from a man aged 18 to 35 in good health and CMV-seropositive. Sequenced material: PBMCs. The DNA is as follows: TGTGCCAGCAGCTTGGCCTTTAGACAGGGCGGGGGCTACACCTTC. It translates as CASSLAFRQGGGYTF.